Shown below are 6 T cell receptor beta chains from a single sample sequenced in a study of tumor-infiltrating lymphocytes in localized non-small cell lung cancer. The repertoire was sequenced with immunoSEQ multiplex PCR; TCRdb's copy has only in-frame clones and lacks some. The sample yields around 25,000 clones, approximately 70% seen once. The sequenced material came from lung tumor tissue. Receptors originate from a human donor with non-small cell lung cancer.

This chain connects TRBV7-9 to TRBJ2-3, with TRBD2 matching over 13 bases. In germline, CDR1 is SEHNR, CDR2 FQNEAQ (reference sequence). Trimming cost V 5 bases and J 4 bases; bases outside gene matches: 6. The CDR3 sequence is 16 residues long. As DNA, the CDR3 is TGTGCCAGCAGCCCAGGACTAGCGGGAGTAGCAGATACGCAGTATTTT. The encoded protein is CASSPGLAGVADTQYF.

In its sample, this clone was seen many times. The chain recombines TRBV19 with TRBJ2-7; D is unclear. The V gene's germline CDR1 is LNHDA and CDR2 SQIVND (reference sequence). The CDR3 has 11 amino acids. V dropped 6 bases and J dropped 3 bases, with 6 bases sitting between them. CDR3 coding DNA: TGTGCCAGTAGCCCCGGCTACGAGCAGTACTTC. This gives the protein CASSPGYEQYF. Using reference TRBV19 and TRBJ2-7 for the parts outside the CDR3, the full variable domain is DGGITQSPKYLFRKEGQNVTLSCEQNLNHDAMYWYRQDPGQGLRLIYYSQIVNDFQKGDIAEGYSVSREKKESFPLTVTSAQKNPTAFYLCASSPGYEQYFGPGTRLTVT.

This clone was seen once. The genes are TRBV28 and TRBJ2-1; 7 bases are shared with TRBD2. Germline loops: CDR1 MDHEN, CDR2 SYDVKM. J lost 0 bases, V lost 5 bases, and 10 bases had no gene match. CDR3 length: 17 residues. Here the CDR3 DNA reads TGTGCCAGCAGTCCGGGAGGCTTTTCGAGCTCCTACAATGAGCAGTTCTTC. Translating gives CASSPGGFSSSYNEQFF.

The chain carries TRBV5-1 and TRBJ2-3; TRBD2 agrees at 11 bases. Trimming took 4 bases from V and 5 from J; bases not matched to a gene: 9. CDR1 SGHRS and CDR2 YFSETQ come from the germline V gene. The CDR3 is 16 amino acids. The CDR3 loop is CASSPTLAGGEDTQYF. CDR3 nucleotide sequence: TGCGCCAGCAGCCCGACCCTAGCGGGGGGAGAAGATACGCAGTATTTT.

The rearrangement joins TRBV7-6 to TRBJ2-2; D is unresolved. The CDR3 is made up of 11 amino acids. With 2 bases removed from V and 9 bases from J, the gap between germline ends came to 4 bases. CDR1 SGHVS and CDR2 FNYEAQ come from the germline V gene. Here the CDR3 DNA reads TGTGCCAGCAGCTTAAACCGGGAGCTGTTTTTT. It specifies CASSLNRELFF.

The sample holds a few counts of this clone. The chain joins TRBV10-3 to TRBJ2-1; TRBD2 aligns across 12 bases. CDR3 length equals 13 residues. Germline trimming cut 10 bases from V and 7 bases from J; bases unmatched to any gene: 5. Looked up from germline, CDR1 is ENHRY and CDR2 is SYGVKD. CDR3 nucleotides: TGTGCCACCGGACTAGCGGGGACGAATGAGCAGTTCTTC. Encoded protein: CATGLAGTNEQFF.